This T cell receptor (beta chain) was recovered during a study of shared clonotypes between healthy human individuals (dated by TCRdb to the early 2020s). For the study in its entirety: A few men and two women, aged 18 to 49 years, made up the cohort. Blood TCR repertoires of about 5 healthy adults were deeply sequenced to estimate repertoire size and the extent of clonotype sharing between individuals. To increase sequencing depth and limit assay-specific biases, TCR repertoire library preparation and sequencing were carried out by different laboratories using diverse techniques. For each donor, CD4 naive and CD4 memory were each given three plates, CD8 naive was given two plates, and CD8 memory was given one plate. Between about 0.9 and 9 billion PBMCs per donor were obtained by leukapheresis.

Points the paper makes about the study in general: Pairwise subsampling indicated that sequencing depth was expected to affect the degree of clonotype sharing among donors. Compared with non-shared clonotypes, clonotypes shared by all four sorted-subset donors had higher generation probabilities. Naive subsets generally had larger estimated clonotype richness than memory subsets did. Incomplete sequencing was indicated by rarefaction of sorted-subset datasets, despite the large sequencing depth. Sampling was restricted to blood, and TCR repertoires in tissues likely differ from the TCR repertoires found in blood. Approximately 5% of naive CD4, 3.5% of naive CD8, roughly 2.5% of memory CD4, and 0.35% to 0.5% of memory CD8 clonotypes were shared across several donors. Because the study included only a small number of donors, the genetic and exposure-history diversity represented was limited.

Per the germline V gene, SGHAT is the CDR1 and FQNNGV is the CDR2. Trimming costs V 3 bases and J 0 bases, and their ends lie 6 bases apart. The CDR3 spans 14 residues, from the cysteine through the phenylalanine. Only the CDR3 DNA stays, 42 bases, in frame from base 1. For the CD8 naive samples, CD45RO-negative cells were positively selected for CCR7, yielding a CD45RA+CCR7+ population from which TemRA cells were excluded. The donors were healthy, HIV-negative adults with no recently reported acute infections or vaccinations. Every donor was a Caucasian adult living in Nashville, Tennessee, USA. Blood was collected by leukapheresis, and PBMCs were isolated by Ficoll-Histopaque density gradient centrifugation and then cryopreserved in liquid nitrogen vapor phase. Analytical flow cytometry was used to check the purity and quantity of every magnetically sorted T cell population. Each sorted fraction had its genomic DNA isolated and then quantified by UV absorbance on a Nanodrop 2000c.

Using the deep immunoSEQ assay, multiplex PCR amplified TCR CDR3 regions from genomic DNA. Genomic DNA extracted from each cell subset was distributed evenly over all wells of several immunoSEQ 96-well plates, and each plate served as one replicate. For sorted subsets, roughly 190 ng of genomic DNA, equivalent to some 30,000 T cell genomes, went into each replicate PCR. The purified libraries were quantified using a Qubit 3.0 fluorometer, sized with a Bioanalyzer 2100, and then quantified again using the KAPA Library Quantification kit. Every immunoSEQ 96-well plate was sequenced on a dedicated single-read 150-cycle Illumina NextSeq 550 flow cell. Per the original workflow: The immunoSEQ output contained only junctional sequences without quality scores, so filtering could not match that applied to full-length reads. Sequences were annotated with PyIR, a Python wrapper for IgBLAST v1.9, using IMGT germline references to assign V/J genes and CDR3. Any read was removed if the V/J assignment was weak (E-value above 1e-6), the CDR3 was missing, or the read contained stop codons, out-of-frame junctions, or ambiguous translated residues. V3J clonotypes were defined as sequences sharing the same inferred V gene, J gene, and CDR3 amino acid sequence. Percentage overlap between repertoires was computed as shared unique clonotypes divided by the size of the smaller repertoire. RTK rarefaction, the Chao1 estimator, and Recon v2.1 estimates of unobserved clonotypes were used to assess repertoire richness. Generation probabilities were computed with OLGA for all TCRbeta clonotypes obtained by the gDNA method from a few donors. TCRdb obtained this table from immuneACCESS and retained in-frame rearrangements with V and J assigned. These tables miss some clones; where compared with another copy, unresolved V genes account for less than half of the shortfall, and the remainder is unexplained. V, J and clone size are taken as reported in that table, and D and trimming were inferred from the DNA itself. Recorded for this sample are hundreds of thousands of clones; approximately 96% of them occurred a single time. In total, the top ten clones hold about 0.11% of the sample.

To note about this clone: What antigen it recognizes has not been identified. Base quality data are lacking; no much larger clone is found one base away. The same CDR3 arises from other DNA sequences in this sample as well.

The sample was naive CD8+ T cells sorted from blood. What this sample's cell subset or site label stands for: CD45RA+CCR7+. The chain is assembled from TRBV11-2 and TRBJ2-1; the D gene is not confidently resolved. The receptor was derived from a woman aged 30 to 39 in good health. The CDR3 region: CASSLLGSYNEQFF. The DNA sequence follows: TGTGCCAGCAGCTTGCTAGGCTCCTACAATGAGCAGTTCTTC.